Listed below are T cell receptor beta chains from one sample, sequenced in a study of blood T cells in healthy people across ages. Using its own MiXCR run on the 5' RACE reads, TCRdb lists one record per CDR3 protein. The sample carries fewer than 2,000,000 distinct CDR3 sequences, roughly 30% recorded once. Material for sequencing was blood. These receptors all stem from a woman aged 25 to 39 in good health. The CDR3 runs from the conserved cysteine through the conserved F or W. D genes are given only for firm matches. Some rows mark clone size as missing; the rest say once, few, many or name a class of expanded clone.

j_call,v_call,clone_size,d_call,cdr3_aa,cdr3_nt
TRBJ2-1,TRBV6-6,few,TRBD2,CASMAGRVDNEQFF,TGTGCCAGCATGGCCGGGAGGGTCGACAATGAGCAGTTCTTC
TRBJ2-3,TRBV28,-,-,CASRPGGELVDTQYF,TGTGCCAGCAGGCCAGGAGGGGAACTTGTCGATACGCAGTATTTT
TRBJ1-6,TRBV27,few,-,CASRESSSPLHF,TGTGCCAGCAGAGAAAGCAGTTCACCCCTCCACTTT
TRBJ2-3,TRBV9,few,TRBD1,CASSVAQGIADTQYF,TGTGCCAGCAGCGTAGCACAGGGGATTGCAGATACGCAGTATTTT
TRBJ1-4,TRBV29-1,-,-,CSALNGPGYNEKLFF,TGCAGCGCCCTCAATGGCCCGGGTTACAATGAAAAACTGTTTTTT
TRBJ1-2,TRBV7-2,-,TRBD1,CANSQGGTGGGYGYTF,TGTGCCAACAGTCAAGGAGGGACAGGGGGTGGGTATGGCTACACCTTC
TRBJ2-7,TRBV3-1,-,TRBD2,CASSQHPQAGGPTYEQYF,TGTGCCAGCAGTCAACACCCCCAAGCGGGAGGGCCAACCTACGAGCAGTACTTC
TRBJ2-5,TRBV15,-,-,CATSRQRIGETQYF,TGTGCCACCAGCAGACAGAGAATCGGGGAGACCCAGTACTTC
TRBJ2-1,TRBV4-1,many,TRBD2,CASSHETSGGYNEQFF,TGCGCCAGCAGCCACGAAACTAGCGGGGGTTACAATGAGCAGTTCTTC
TRBJ2-7,TRBV28,-,-,CASTRPGTGVDEQYF,TGTGCCAGCACCCGACCCGGGACCGGGGTAGATGAGCAGTACTTC
TRBJ1-1,TRBV7-3,few,TRBD1,CASSTRDRGTEAFF,TGTGCCAGCAGCACTCGGGACAGGGGCACTGAAGCTTTCTTT
TRBJ1-2,TRBV5-1,-,-,CASSARGALNYGYTF,TGCGCCAGCAGCGCCCGGGGGGCTTTGAACTATGGCTACACCTTC
TRBJ1-2,TRBV20-1,-,TRBD1,CSAPPTGVDGYTF,TGCAGTGCGCCCCCTACAGGGGTCGATGGCTACACCTTC
TRBJ2-1,TRBV6-1,-,TRBD2,CASSEEGGGPYNEQFF,TGTGCCAGCAGTGAAGAGGGCGGGGGTCCTTACAATGAGCAGTTCTTC
TRBJ1-5,TRBV30,-,-,CAWSTGINQPQHF,TGTGCCTGGAGTACGGGAATCAATCAGCCCCAGCATTTT
TRBJ2-1,TRBV6-1,-,-,CARVRPEHTYRERGTGELFF,TGTGCCAGAGTACGACCGGAACACACCTACAGGGAGCGGGGCACCGGGGAGCTGTTCTTC
TRBJ2-1,TRBV6-2/TRBV6-3,-,TRBD2,CASSFPTSGSDEQFF,TGTGCCAGCAGTTTCCCGACTAGCGGGAGCGATGAGCAGTTCTTC
TRBJ2-1,TRBV24-1,few,TRBD2,CATSDPGLAAVNEQFF,TGTGCCACCAGTGATCCGGGACTAGCGGCAGTGAATGAGCAGTTCTTC
TRBJ2-5,TRBV2,few,TRBD2,CASRRLADLETQYF,TGTGCCAGCAGGAGACTAGCGGATTTAGAGACCCAGTACTTC
TRBJ1-2,TRBV5-1,-,TRBD1,CASSLISHPGQDMEGYTF,TGCGCCAGCAGCCTTATTTCCCACCCGGGACAGGATATGGAGGGCTACACCTTC